Below, one T cell receptor beta chain is given with its context. The target antigen is unknown. The sample originates from a study of CD8 T cells in ankylosing spondylitis. Researchers built TCR beta libraries using quantitative 5'-RACE with molecular barcodes. In TCRdb, the 5' RACE reads were re-called with MiXCR into one record per CDR3 protein. In the table there are under 950,000 distinct CDR3 sequences, 15% to 20% of which are singletons. Points from the study as a whole: A motif in TCR beta, a set of under ten highly homologous variants, appeared characteristic of ankylosing spondylitis blood.

V was shortened by 6 bases and J by 0 bases, with 11 bases between the two germline ends. Germline CDR1 and CDR2: MNHEY and SMNVEV (reference sequence). The length of the CDR3 is 14 residues. The rearrangement links TRBV27 to TRBJ2-5; D gene unclear. The sequencing input was blood, either unsorted or a sorted T cell fraction (not recorded which). This clonotype was obtained from a male donor with ankylosing spondylitis. As DNA, the CDR3 is TGTGCCAGCAGCTCCCGGGCGTACCAAGAGACCCAGTACTTC. Encoded protein: CASSSRAYQETQYF.